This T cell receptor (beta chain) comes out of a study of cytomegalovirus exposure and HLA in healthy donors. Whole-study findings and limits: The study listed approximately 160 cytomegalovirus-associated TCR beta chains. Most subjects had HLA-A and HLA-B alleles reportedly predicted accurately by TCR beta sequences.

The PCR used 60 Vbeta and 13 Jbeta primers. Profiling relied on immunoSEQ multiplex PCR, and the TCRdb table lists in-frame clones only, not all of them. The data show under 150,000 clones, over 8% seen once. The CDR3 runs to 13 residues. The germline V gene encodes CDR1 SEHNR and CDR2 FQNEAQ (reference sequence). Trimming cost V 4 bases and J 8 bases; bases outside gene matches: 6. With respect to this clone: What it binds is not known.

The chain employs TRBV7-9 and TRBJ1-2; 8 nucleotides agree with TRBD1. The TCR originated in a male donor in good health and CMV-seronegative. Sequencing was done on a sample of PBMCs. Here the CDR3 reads CASSSWTGKGYTF. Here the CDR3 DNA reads TGTGCCAGCAGCTCCTGGACAGGGAAAGGCTACACCTTC.